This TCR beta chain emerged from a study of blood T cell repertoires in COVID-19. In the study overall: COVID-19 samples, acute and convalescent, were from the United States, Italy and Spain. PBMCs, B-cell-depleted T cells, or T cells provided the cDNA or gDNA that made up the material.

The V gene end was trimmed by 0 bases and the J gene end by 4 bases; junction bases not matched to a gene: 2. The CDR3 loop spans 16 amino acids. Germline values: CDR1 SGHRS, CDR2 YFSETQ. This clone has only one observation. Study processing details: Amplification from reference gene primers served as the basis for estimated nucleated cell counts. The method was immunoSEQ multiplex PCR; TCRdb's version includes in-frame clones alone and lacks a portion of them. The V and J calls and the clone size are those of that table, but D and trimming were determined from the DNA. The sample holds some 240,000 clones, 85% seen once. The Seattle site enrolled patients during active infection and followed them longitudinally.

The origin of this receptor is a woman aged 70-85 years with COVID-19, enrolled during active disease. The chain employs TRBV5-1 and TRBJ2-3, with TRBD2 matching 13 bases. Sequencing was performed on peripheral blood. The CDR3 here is CASSLVLAGGSDTQYF. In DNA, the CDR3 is TGCGCCAGCAGCTTGGTACTAGCGGGAGGGTCAGATACGCAGTATTTT.